Below are 3 T cell receptor beta chains sequenced from a single sample in a study of control samples from healthy donors and cancer patients (dated by TCRdb to the early 2020s). Library prep was done by the immunoSEQ multiplex PCR assay. Sourced from immuneACCESS, this table was stored by TCRdb with only in-frame sequences that have V and J called. A share of the clones is absent; for the studies checked, an unresolved V gene accounts for under half, and the remainder has no known explanation. The sample includes 130,000 or so clones, with around nine tenths observed a single time. The ten largest account for roughly 8% of the sample. Sequences were obtained from PBMCs. The receptors stem from a man over 45 with head and neck cancer.

This clone was counted once. The chain combines TRBV6-5 with TRBJ1-1; possibly TRBD1 for D (5 bases). CDR1 and CDR2 from the germline V gene are MNHEY and SVGAGI. This CDR3 comprises 14 residues. Deletions cut 2 bases from V and 6 bases from J, with 13 bases between. In DNA, the CDR3 is TGTGCCAGCAGTTACGACAGCCTAATCCCTGAAGCTTTCTTT. It codes for CASSYDSLIPEAFF.

This chain connects TRBV19 to TRBJ2-7; TRBD1 matches 8 bases. Germline V CDR1 and CDR2: LNHDA, SQIVND (reference sequence). The J segment lost 1 base and the V segment lost 5 bases, leaving 7 bases of the junction unmatched. The length of the CDR3 is 15 residues. The CDR3 bases are TGTGCCAGTAGTGGCCGGGACAGGCTTTCCTACGAGCAGTACTTC. The encoded protein is CASSGRDRLSYEQYF.

The chain employs TRBV9 and TRBJ2-5; 8 nucleotides line up with TRBD1. The V gene's germline CDR1 is SGDLS and CDR2 YYNGEE. The CDR3 totals 17 residues. With V trimmed by 0 bases and J by 2 bases, 9 bases remained unmatched. CDR3 DNA sequence: TGTGCCAGCAGCGTAGGCGCGACAGGGGATACACAAGAGACCCAGTACTTC. It specifies CASSVGATGDTQETQYF. Full variable domain (missing parts from reference TRBV9 and TRBJ2-5): DSGVTQTPKHLITATGQRVTLRCSPRSGDLSVYWYQQSLDQGLQFLIQYYNGEERAKGNILERFSAQQFPDLHSELNLSSLELGDSALYFCASSVGATGDTQETQYFGPGTRLLVL.